This T cell receptor beta chain was sequenced for a study of OX40 agonist ivuxolimab in advanced cancers. Findings of the study overall: Blood T cells, both CD4+ and CD8+, expanded clonally by week 6 at 0.1 to 3.0 mg/kg. Among T cells, CD8+ cells averaged more expanded clones than CD4+ cells.

On this clone: No antigen is known for it.

Method: immunoSEQ multiplex PCR; TCRdb's copy keeps in-frame clones and lacks some. Of around 59,000 clones in the sample, roughly nine tenths were seen once. V lost 1 base and J 3 bases, leaving 7 bases between the germline ends. This CDR3 has 14 residues. CDR1 and CDR2 (germline): SGHVS, FNYEAQ. This clonotype was sampled from an adult with an advanced solid tumor such as melanoma, head and neck, liver or kidney cancer. Specimen: CD4+ or CD8+ T cells sorted from blood, collected in a trial of the OX40 agonist ivuxolimab. The chain joins TRBV7-6 to TRBJ1-5, with D tentatively TRBD1 (5 bases). The CDR3 DNA follows: TGTGCCAGCAGCTTAGGGGGGAACAATCAGCCCCAGCATTTT. Translated, it gives CASSLGGNNQPQHF.